This TCR beta chain appears in the sequencing data of a study of cytomegalovirus exposure and HLA in healthy donors. The PCR ran on 60 Vbeta and 13 Jbeta primers. Data came from immunoSEQ multiplex PCR; TCRdb stores just in-frame clones and leaves some out. The table lists 200,000 to 300,000 clones, approximately 85% of them singletons. CDR1 is SNHLY, CDR2 FYNNEI, per germline. The CDR3 length is 12 residues. It was healthy bone marrow donors who served as donors. The sample comprised PBMCs. This receptor was obtained from a woman between 35 and 50 years old in good health and CMV-seropositive. This chain links TRBV2 with TRBJ2-5, with a weak D call TRBD1 (5 bases). The J call is doubtful: the DNA matches TRBJ2-7 better. Here the CDR3 DNA reads TGTGCCAGCAGGTCAGGGAACTACGAGCAGTACTTC. The encoded protein is CASRSGNYEQYF.